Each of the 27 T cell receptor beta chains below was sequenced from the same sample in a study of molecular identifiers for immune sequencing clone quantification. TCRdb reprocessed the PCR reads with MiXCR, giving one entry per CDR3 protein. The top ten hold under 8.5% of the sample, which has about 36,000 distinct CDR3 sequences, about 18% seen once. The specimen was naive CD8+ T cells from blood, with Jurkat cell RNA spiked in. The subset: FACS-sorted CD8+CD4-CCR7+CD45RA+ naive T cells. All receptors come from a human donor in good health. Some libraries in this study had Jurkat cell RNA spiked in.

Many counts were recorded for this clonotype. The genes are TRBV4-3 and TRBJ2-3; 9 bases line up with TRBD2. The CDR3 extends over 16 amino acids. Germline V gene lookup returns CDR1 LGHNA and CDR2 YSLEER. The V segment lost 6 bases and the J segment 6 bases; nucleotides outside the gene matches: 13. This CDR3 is CASSLTLAGISDTQYF. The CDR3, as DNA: TGCGCCAGCAGTCTAACCCTAGCGGGGATCAGTGATACGCAGTATTTT.

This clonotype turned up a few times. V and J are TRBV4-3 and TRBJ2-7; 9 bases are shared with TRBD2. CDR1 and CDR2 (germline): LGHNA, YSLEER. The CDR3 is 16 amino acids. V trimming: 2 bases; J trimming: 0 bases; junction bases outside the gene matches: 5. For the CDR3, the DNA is TGCGCCAGCAGCCAAATCCTAGCGGGAAGCTCCTACGAGCAGTACTTC. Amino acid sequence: CASSQILAGSSYEQYF.

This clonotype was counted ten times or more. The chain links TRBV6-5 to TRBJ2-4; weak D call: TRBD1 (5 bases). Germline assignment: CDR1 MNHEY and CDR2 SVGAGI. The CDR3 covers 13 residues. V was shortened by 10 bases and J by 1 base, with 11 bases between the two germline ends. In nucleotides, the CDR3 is TGTGCCAACAATAGACAGGCCAAAAACATTCAGTACTTC. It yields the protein CANNRQAKNIQYF.

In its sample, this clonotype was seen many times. The DNA for the CDR3 is TGTGCCAGCAGTTCGGTGTCTGAACAGACCCAGTACTTC. Protein product: CASSSVSEQTQYF. This chain links TRBV27 with TRBJ2-5; D gene unclear. The germline CDR1 and CDR2 sequences are MNHEY and SMNVEV (reference sequence). V was cut by 4 bases and J by 6 bases, with 12 bases left in between. The CDR3 sequence is 13 residues long.

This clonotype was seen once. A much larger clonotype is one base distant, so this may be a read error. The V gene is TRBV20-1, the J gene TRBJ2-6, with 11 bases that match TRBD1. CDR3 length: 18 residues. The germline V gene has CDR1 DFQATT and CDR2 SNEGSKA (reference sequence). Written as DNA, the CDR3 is TGCAGTGTTAGAGATGCGGGACAGGGGGTCTCTGGGGCCAACGTCCTGACTTTC. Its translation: CSVRDAGQGVSGANVLTF.

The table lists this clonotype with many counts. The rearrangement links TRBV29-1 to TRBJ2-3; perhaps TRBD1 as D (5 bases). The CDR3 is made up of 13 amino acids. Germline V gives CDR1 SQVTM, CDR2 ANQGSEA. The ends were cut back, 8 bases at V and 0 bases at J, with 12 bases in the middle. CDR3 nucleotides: TGCAGCACCGGACACGACAGCACAGATACGCAGTATTTT. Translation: CSTGHDSTDTQYF.

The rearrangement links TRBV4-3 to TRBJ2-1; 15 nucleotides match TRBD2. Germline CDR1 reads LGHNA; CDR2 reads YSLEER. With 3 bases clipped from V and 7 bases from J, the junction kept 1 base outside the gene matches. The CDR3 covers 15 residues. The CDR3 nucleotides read TGCGCCAGCAGCCATGGACTAGCGGGAGGGAATGAGCAGTTCTTC. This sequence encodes CASSHGLAGGNEQFF.

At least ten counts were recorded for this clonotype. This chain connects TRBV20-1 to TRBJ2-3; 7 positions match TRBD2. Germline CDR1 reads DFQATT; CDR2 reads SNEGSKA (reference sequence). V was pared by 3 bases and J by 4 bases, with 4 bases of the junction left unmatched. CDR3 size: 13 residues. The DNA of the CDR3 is TGCAGTGCTAGCGGGAGGAGCTCAGATACGCAGTATTTT. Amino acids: CSASGRSSDTQYF.

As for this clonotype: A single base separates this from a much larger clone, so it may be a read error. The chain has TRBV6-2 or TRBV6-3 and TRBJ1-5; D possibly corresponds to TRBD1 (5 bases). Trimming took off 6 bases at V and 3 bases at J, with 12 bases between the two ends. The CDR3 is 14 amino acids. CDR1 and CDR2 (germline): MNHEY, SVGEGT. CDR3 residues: CASSPTGVNQPQHF. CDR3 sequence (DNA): TGTGCCAGCAGCCCCACAGGAGTCAATCAGCCCCAGCATTTT.

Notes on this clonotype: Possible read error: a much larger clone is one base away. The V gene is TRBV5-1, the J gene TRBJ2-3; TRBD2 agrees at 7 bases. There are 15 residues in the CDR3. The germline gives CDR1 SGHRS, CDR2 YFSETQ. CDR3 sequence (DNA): TGCACCAGCAGCTATATAGGCGGGGGAACAGATACGCAGTATTTT. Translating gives CTSSYIGGGTDTQYF.

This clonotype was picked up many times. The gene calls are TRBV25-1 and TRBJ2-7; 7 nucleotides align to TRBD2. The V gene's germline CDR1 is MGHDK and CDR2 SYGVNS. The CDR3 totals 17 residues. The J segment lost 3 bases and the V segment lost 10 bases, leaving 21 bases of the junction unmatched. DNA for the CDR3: TGTGCCACCCTGGGACCGGGGACTAATGGATTATTCTACGAGCAGTACTTC. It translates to CATLGPGTNGLFYEQYF.

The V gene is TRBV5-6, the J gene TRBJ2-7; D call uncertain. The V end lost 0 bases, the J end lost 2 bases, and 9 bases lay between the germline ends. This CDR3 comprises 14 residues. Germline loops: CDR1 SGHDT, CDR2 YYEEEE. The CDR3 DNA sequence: TGTGCCAGCAGCTTGGTGGGCAGCCCCTACGAGCAGTACTTC. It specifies CASSLVGSPYEQYF.

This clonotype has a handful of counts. CDR3 nucleotide sequence: TGTGCCACCAGCGTCTCAAGACAAGAGACCCAGTACTTC. The encoded protein is CATSVSRQETQYF. V is TRBV15 and J is TRBJ2-5; no clear D gene. The CDR3 runs 13 residues. The germline V gene has CDR1 LNHNV and CDR2 YYDKDF (reference sequence). V shed 5 bases and J shed 2 bases, with 9 bases lying between them.

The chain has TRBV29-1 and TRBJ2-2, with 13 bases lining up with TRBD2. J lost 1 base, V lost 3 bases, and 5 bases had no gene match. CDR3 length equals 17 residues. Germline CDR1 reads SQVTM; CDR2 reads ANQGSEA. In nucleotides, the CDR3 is TGCAGCGTTGACTCCGGGACTAGCGGGAAGAACACCGGGGAGCTGTTTTTT. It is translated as CSVDSGTSGKNTGELFF.

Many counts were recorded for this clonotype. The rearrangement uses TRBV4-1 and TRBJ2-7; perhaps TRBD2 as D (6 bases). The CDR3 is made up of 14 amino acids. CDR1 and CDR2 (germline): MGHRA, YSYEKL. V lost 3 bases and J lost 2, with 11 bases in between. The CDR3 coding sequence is TGCGCCAGCAGCCATCAAGCGGGCACCTACGAGCAGTACTTC. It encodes CASSHQAGTYEQYF.

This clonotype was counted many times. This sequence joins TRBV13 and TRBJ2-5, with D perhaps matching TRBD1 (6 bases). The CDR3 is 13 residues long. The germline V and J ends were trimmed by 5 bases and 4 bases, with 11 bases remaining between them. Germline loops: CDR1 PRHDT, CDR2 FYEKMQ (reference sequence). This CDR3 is CASSPPQGETQYF. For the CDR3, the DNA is TGTGCCAGCAGCCCTCCACAGGGAGAGACCCAGTACTTC.

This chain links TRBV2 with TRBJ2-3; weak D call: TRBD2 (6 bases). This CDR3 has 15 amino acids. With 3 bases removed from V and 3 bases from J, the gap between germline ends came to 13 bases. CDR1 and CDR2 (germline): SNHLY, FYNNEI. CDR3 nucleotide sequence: TGTGCCAGCAGTGATTTGGGAAGCGGGACAGATACGCAGTATTTT. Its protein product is CASSDLGSGTDTQYF.

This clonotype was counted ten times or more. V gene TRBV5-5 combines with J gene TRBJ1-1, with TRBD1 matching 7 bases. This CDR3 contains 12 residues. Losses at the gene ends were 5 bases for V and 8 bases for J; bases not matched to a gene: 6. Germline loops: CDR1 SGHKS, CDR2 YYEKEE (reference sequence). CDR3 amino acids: CASSFTGEEAFF. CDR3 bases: TGTGCCAGCAGTTTTACAGGGGAGGAAGCTTTCTTT.

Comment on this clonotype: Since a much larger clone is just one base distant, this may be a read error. The DNA of the CDR3 is TGTGCCAGCAGCCCAGGGTTGAACACTGAAACTTTCTTT. It specifies CASSPGLNTETFF. The chain carries TRBV7-9 and TRBJ1-1; tentatively, D is TRBD1 (5 bases). In germline, CDR1 is SEHNR, CDR2 FQNEAQ (reference sequence). This CDR3 is 13 amino acids long.

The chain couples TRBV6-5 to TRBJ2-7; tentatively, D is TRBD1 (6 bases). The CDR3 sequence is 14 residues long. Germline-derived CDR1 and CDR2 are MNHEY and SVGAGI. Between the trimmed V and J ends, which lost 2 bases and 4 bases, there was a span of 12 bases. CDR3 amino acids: CASSYGGLTYEQYF. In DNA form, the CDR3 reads TGTGCCAGCAGTTACGGGGGCTTGACTTACGAGCAGTACTTC.

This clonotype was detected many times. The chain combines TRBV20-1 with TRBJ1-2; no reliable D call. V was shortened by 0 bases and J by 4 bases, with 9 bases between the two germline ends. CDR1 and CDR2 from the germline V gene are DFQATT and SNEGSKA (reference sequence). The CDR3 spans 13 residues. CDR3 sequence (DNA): TGCAGTGCTAGAGATACGGCTGCCTATGGCTACACCTTC. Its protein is CSARDTAAYGYTF.

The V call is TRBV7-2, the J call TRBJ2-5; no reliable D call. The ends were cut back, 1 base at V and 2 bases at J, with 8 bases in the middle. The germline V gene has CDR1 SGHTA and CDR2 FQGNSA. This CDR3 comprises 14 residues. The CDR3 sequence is CASSLVSIQETQYF. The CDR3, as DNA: TGTGCCAGCAGCTTAGTTTCCATACAAGAGACCCAGTACTTC.

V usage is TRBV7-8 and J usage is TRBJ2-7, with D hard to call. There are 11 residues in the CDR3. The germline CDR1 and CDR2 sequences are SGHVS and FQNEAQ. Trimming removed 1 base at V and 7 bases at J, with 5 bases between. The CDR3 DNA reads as TGTGCCAGCAGCTTAGGTGAAGAGCAGTACTTC. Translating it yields CASSLGEEQYF.

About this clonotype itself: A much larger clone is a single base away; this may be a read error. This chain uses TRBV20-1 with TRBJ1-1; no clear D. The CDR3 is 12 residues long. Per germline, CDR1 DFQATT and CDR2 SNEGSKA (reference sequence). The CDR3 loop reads CGAPKGYTEAFF. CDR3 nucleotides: TGCGGTGCCCCAAAGGGCTACACTGAAGCTTTCTTT.

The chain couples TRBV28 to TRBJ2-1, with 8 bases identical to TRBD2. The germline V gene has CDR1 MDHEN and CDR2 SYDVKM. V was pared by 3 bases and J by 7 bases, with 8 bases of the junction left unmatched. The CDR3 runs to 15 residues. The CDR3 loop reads CASSFGERELNEQFF. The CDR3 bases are TGTGCCAGCAGTTTTGGGGAGCGGGAGTTAAATGAGCAGTTCTTC.

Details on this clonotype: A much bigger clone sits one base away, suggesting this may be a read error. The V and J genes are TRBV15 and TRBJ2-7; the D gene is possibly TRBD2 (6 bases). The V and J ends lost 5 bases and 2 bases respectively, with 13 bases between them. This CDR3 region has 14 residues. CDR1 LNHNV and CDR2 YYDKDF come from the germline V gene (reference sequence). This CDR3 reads CATSGVGSPYEQYF. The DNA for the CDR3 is TGTGCCACCAGCGGAGTCGGGAGCCCCTACGAGCAGTACTTC. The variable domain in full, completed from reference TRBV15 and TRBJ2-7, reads DAMVIQNPRYQVTQFGKPVTLSCSQTLNHNVMYWYQQKSSQAPKLLFHYYDKDFNNEADTPDNFQSRRPNTSFCFLDIRSPGLGDTAMYLCATSGVGSPYEQYFGPGTRLTVT.

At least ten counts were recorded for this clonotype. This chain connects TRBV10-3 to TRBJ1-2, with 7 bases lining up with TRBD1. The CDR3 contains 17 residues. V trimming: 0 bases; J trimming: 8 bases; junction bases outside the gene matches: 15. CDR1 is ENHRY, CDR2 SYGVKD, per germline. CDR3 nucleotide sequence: TGTGCCATCAGTGAGTCCACCTACTCGGACAGGCCAGACGGCTACACCTTC. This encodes CAISESTYSDRPDGYTF.